These T cell receptor beta chains were read from a single sample in a study of blood T cell repertoires in COVID-19. The assay was immunoSEQ multiplex PCR, and TCRdb's table has in-frame clones only and misses some. The repertoire holds 200,000 to 300,000 clones, with approximately 86% as singletons. Sequencing was done on a sample of peripheral blood. The receptors shown here come from a man aged 30-40 years with active or convalescent COVID-19. Both conserved end residues are part of each CDR3. The order of the fields is D gene, clone size, J gene, V gene, CDR3 protein, CDR3 DNA. A D gene is named only where the DNA matches it firmly. Clone size appears in some rows only: once, few, many, or a class for an expanded clone.

>TRBD1|.|TRBJ2-7|TRBV19
CASSIKGGGYEQYF
TGTGCCAGTAGTATTAAAGGGGGCGGTTACGAGCAGTACTTC
>TRBD2|few|TRBJ2-1|TRBV2
CASSAGLASNEQFF
TGTGCCAGCAGTGCGGGACTAGCTTCCAATGAGCAGTTCTTC
>TRBD2|.|TRBJ2-1|TRBV10-1
CASSDSGGLSYNEQFF
TGCGCCAGCAGTGATAGCGGGGGTTTATCCTACAATGAGCAGTTCTTC
>.|.|TRBJ2-1|TRBV7-9
CASSFAGSIGDEQFF
TGTGCCAGCAGCTTTGCGGGGTCAATTGGGGATGAGCAGTTCTTC
>.|.|TRBJ1-5|TRBV25-1
CASSESGDQPQHF
TGTGCCAGCAGTGAATCAGGGGATCAGCCCCAGCATTTT
>.|once|TRBJ2-7|TRBV27
CASSQQGSYEQYF
TGTGCCAGCAGTCAACAGGGCTCCTACGAGCAGTACTTC
>TRBD2|.|TRBJ2-3|TRBV5-5
CASSPLAQSTDTQYF
TGTGCCAGCAGTCCACTAGCGCAGAGCACAGATACGCAGTATTTT
>TRBD2|.|TRBJ2-5|TRBV3-1/TRBV3-2
CASSHGLAGGPETQYF
TGTGCCAGCAGCCACGGACTAGCGGGGGGGCCGGAGACCCAGTACTTC
>TRBD1|.|TRBJ2-5|TRBV5-6
CASSLATGGRETQYF
TGTGCCAGCAGCTTGGCGACAGGGGGCAGGGAGACCCAGTACTTC
>.|.|TRBJ2-7|TRBV10-3
CAISAEDRSYEQYF
TGTGCCATCAGTGCAGAGGACAGATCCTACGAGCAGTACTTC
>TRBD2|once|TRBJ2-3|TRBV2
CASRETSGGEGDTQYF
TGTGCCAGCAGGGAGACTAGCGGGGGGGAGGGAGATACGCAGTATTTT
>.|.|TRBJ1-1|TRBV30
CAWSPTAMNTEAFF
TGTGCCTGGAGTCCGACAGCCATGAACACTGAAGCTTTCTTT
>TRBD2|.|TRBJ2-1|TRBV7-2
CASSETGGFSYNEQFF
TGTGCCAGCAGCGAAACGGGGGGATTCTCCTACAATGAGCAGTTCTTC
>.|.|TRBJ2-1|TRBV11-2
CASSLIRTYDEQFF
TGTGCCAGCAGCTTAATTCGGACTTACGATGAGCAGTTCTTC
>TRBD2|many|TRBJ2-3|TRBV6-4
CASSGGGATDTQYF
TGTGCCAGCAGTGGCGGGGGGGCCACAGATACGCAGTATTTT
>TRBD2|.|TRBJ2-5|TRBV9
CASSAAVAGEETQYF
TGTGCCAGCAGCGCGGCCGTAGCGGGGGAAGAGACCCAGTACTTC
>.|.|TRBJ1-1|TRBV7-2
CASSSTGLPNTEAFF
TGTGCCAGCAGCTCCACGGGACTCCCGAACACTGAAGCTTTCTTT
>.|.|TRBJ1-4|TRBV5-1
CASSLDSQNEKLFF
TGCGCCAGCAGCTTAGACAGCCAAAATGAAAAACTGTTTTTT